This record concerns one T cell receptor (beta chain) sequence. Its antigen is unidentified. Pooled together were second doses at about 4 or about 12 weeks. Method: immunoSEQ multiplex PCR; TCRdb's copy keeps in-frame clones and lacks some. This table holds about 75,000 clones, around 87% found once. This record belongs to a study of T cell responses to AZD1222 COVID-19 vaccine. Regarding the study as a whole: Only a handful of individuals given AZD1222 were seropositive at baseline. Females made up more of the donors, who were largely white British, and clonal diversity may have come out too low.

The CDR3 runs 13 residues. Germline V lookup: CDR1 MNHEY, CDR2 SVGAGI. Trimming took 2 bases from V and 8 from J, leaving 9 bases between them. The starting material was peripheral blood, obtained 28 days after the second AZD1222 dose. This receptor was obtained from an adult who received the AZD1222 COVID-19 vaccine. The chain is built from TRBV6-5 and TRBJ2-2; D remains unclear. This CDR3 is CASSYQQYGELFF. CDR3 coding DNA: TGTGCCAGCAGTTACCAGCAATATGGGGAGCTGTTTTTT.